This passage covers 3 T cell receptor beta chains from one sample sequenced in a study of CXCR3-negative and CXCR3-positive naive CD8 T cells. 5' RACE that incorporated UMI labels was used to prepare the TRB cDNA libraries. TCRdb re-called the 5' RACE reads; every CDR3 protein appears as one record, without DNA. In all, the sample yields roughly 48,000 distinct CDR3 sequences. The sample comprised memory CD8+ T cells from blood. These receptors came from a human donor in good health. Some clones in this sample may be carry-over from other donors' samples.

The chain combines TRBV7-6 with TRBJ2-7; TCRdb names TRBD1, which stays unverified in the absence of DNA. The CDR3 sequence is 13 residues long. Germline CDR1 reads SGHVS; CDR2 reads FNYEAQ. CDR3 sequence reads: CASSAGTQYEQYF.

The genes are TRBV6-2 or TRBV6-3 and TRBJ1-1; the TCRdb D gene call, TRBD1, has no DNA to confirm it. The germline CDR1 and CDR2 sequences are MNHEY and SVGEGT. The CDR3 spans 14 residues. The CDR3: CASSNDRTNTEAFF.

This chain uses TRBV5-1 with TRBJ2-3. Germline V gene lookup returns CDR1 SGHRS and CDR2 YFSETQ. The CDR3 runs 17 residues. The CDR3 spells CASSYRISWSSTDTQYF. The entire variable domain, with the rest obtained from reference TRBV5-1 and TRBJ2-3, is as follows: KAGVTQTPRYLIKTRGQQVTLSCSPISGHRSVSWYQQTPGQGLQFLFEYFSETQRNKGNFPGRFSGRQFSNSRSEMNVSTLELGDSALYLCASSYRISWSSTDTQYFGPGTRLTVL.